This T cell receptor beta chain was identified during a study of CD8+ T cells in alopecia areata listed by TCRdb under 2018. Study-level background: The treated patients, all with moderate-to-severe alopecia areata, were enrolled in an open-label pilot trial of oral tofacitinib given at 5 to 10 mg twice daily. RNA came from the PAXgene miRNA kit for fixed scalp, the miRNeasy kit for PBMCs, and the RNeasy kit for mouse skin. immunoSEQ multiplex PCR using 35 Vbeta forward primers and 13 Jbeta reverse primers was used to amplify TCRbeta CDR3 regions. Biopsies were taken from tofacitinib-treated patients at baseline and again at 4 and 24 weeks into treatment, and several of those patients also had a later scalp biopsy. Scalp clonality was compared across normal scalp (n=4), patchy alopecia areata scalp (n=8), and alopecia totalis/universalis scalp (n=8). In treated patients, disease severity was measured using the SALT score, which gives the percentage of scalp surface area affected. Human TCRbeta sequencing covered scalp tissue and sorted CD4+ and CD8+ peripheral blood T cells from patchy and totalis/universalis alopecia areata patients and healthy controls. Patients stayed on tofacitinib for 6 to 18 months and then had 6 months of follow-up off drug so that delayed response and recurrence could be assessed. To study T cell clonal expansion in alopecia areata, the researchers applied high-throughput TCRbeta sequencing to both the C3H/HeJ mouse model and human patients.

This clone was seen a handful of times. No antigen is known for it. The input lacks base qualities; no much larger clone sits a single base away. The research as a whole found: Tofacitinib significantly decreased scalp clonality and the number of expanded CD8+ clones among the top 100 scalp clones. Compared with mice, TCR sequences shared between patients were less clear, possibly partly because of HLA diversity across the patient population. Lesional scalp, especially in alopecia totalis/universalis, showed higher clonality and more expanded CD8+ clones than normal scalp, suggesting antigenic drive. Unlike mouse skin, where gammadelta T cells dominate, normal human skin contains resident alphabeta T cells that get sequenced too, which complicates analysis of the scalp TCR repertoire. Because the treated cohort was small and had just a single nonresponder, larger studies are needed to establish links between baseline CD8+ expansion and response. During tofacitinib treatment, many expanded lesional clones stuck around in both scalp and blood, and this persistence may partly explain why relapse happens after treatment is stopped.

The CDR3 spans 13 residues, from the cysteine through the phenylalanine. Kept here is only the CDR3 DNA, which spans 39 bases and is read in frame from base 1. The germline V gene encodes CDR1 SQVTM and CDR2 ANQGSEA. A distance of 7 bases separates the germline ends of V and J, which lose 1 base and 2 bases respectively. Receptor amplification or capture employed the immunoSEQ multiplex PCR assay. To provide template for TCR sequencing, every sample had RNA extracted and reverse transcribed into cDNA. First-strand cDNA was synthesized with SuperScript III using a 2:1 mix of oligo-dT and random hexamers. A synthetic immune receptor repertoire was used to gauge amplification bias, and whatever bias remained was removed computationally. The study's own analysis went as follows. Raw reads were preprocessed to remove errors, and CDR3 was defined by IMGT conventions from the conserved cysteine to phenylalanine. Clonality was calculated as 1 minus Shannon entropy normalized by log2 of the number of productive unique TCRs. Whether scalp clones were CD4 or CD8 was inferred by matching scalp TCRbeta sequences against CD4 and CD8 repertoires sorted from blood. In its TCRdb copy, this immuneACCESS table keeps in-frame sequences only and misses some clones. Where compared with another copy, unresolved V genes explain less than half of these, and the others have no known cause. D and trimming were read from the DNA, whereas the V and J calls and clone size are those reported in that table. In all, the sample holds 150,000 to 200,000 clones, and roughly 60% of those were seen once. The top ten clonotypes cover 0.85% to 1.3% of the sample.

The time point label corresponds to: about 5 months on oral tofacitinib. Read against the paper, the sample's treatment or condition label means: oral pan-JAK inhibitor, 5-10 mg twice daily. Lesional scalp punch biopsies and peripheral blood were obtained from alopecia areata patients. PBMCs were isolated by density centrifugation and stained for CD3, CD4 and CD8, after which CD4+ and CD8+ T cells were sorted on a FACSAria. The receptor was derived from a human donor with alopecia areata. Sequences were derived from CD4+ T cells sorted from blood, sampled at week 24, from a patient treated with tofacitinib. This sequence uses TRBV29-1 and TRBJ2-3, and TRBD2 may be the D gene, going by 6 matching bases. The CDR3 is CSVEASATDTQYF. The DNA reads as follows: TGCAGCGTTGAAGCTAGCGCCACAGATACGCAGTATTTT.